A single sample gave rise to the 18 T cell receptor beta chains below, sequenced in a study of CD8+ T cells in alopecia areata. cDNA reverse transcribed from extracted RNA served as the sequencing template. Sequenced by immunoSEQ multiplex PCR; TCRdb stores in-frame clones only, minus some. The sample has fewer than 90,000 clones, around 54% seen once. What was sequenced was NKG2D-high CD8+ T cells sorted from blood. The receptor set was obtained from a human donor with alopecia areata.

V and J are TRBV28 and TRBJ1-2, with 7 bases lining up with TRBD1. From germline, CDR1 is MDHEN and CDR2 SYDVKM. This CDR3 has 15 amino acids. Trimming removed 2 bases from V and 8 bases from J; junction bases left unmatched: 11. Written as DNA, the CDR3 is TGTGCCAGCAGTTTAACTACAGGGGTAGCGGGAGGCTACACCTTC. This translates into CASSLTTGVAGGYTF.

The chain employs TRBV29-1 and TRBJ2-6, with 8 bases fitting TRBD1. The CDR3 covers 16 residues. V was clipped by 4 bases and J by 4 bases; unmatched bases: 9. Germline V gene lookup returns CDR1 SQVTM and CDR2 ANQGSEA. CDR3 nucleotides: TGCAGCGTTGTAGGGCAGGGGGCTGTAGGGGCCAACGTCCTGACTTTC. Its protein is CSVVGQGAVGANVLTF.

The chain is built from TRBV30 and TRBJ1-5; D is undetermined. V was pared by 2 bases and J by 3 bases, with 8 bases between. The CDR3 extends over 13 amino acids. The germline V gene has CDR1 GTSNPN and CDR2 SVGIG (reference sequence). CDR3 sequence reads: CAWSRDLNQPQHF. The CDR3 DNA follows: TGTGCCTGGAGTAGGGATCTCAATCAGCCCCAGCATTTT.

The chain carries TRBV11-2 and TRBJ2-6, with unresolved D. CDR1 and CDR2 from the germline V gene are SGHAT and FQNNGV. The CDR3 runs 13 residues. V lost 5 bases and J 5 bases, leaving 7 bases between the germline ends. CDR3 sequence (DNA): TGTGCCAGCAGCCCGTCTAGGGCCAACGTCCTGACTTTC. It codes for CASSPSRANVLTF.

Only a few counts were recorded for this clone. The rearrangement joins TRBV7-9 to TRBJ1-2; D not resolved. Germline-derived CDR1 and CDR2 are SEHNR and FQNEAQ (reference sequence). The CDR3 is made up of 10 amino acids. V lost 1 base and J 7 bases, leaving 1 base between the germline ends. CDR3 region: CASSLGGYTF. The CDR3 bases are TGTGCCAGCAGCTTAGGTGGCTACACCTTC.

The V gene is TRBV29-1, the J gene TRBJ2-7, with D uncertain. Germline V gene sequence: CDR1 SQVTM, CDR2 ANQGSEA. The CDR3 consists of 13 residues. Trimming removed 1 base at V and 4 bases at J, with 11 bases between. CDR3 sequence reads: CSVEVSLGYEQYF. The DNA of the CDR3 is TGCAGCGTTGAAGTGAGTCTGGGATACGAGCAGTACTTC.

CDR3 sequence: CASSPVTGELFF. CDR3 nucleotide sequence: TGTGCCAGCAGTCCCGTCACCGGGGAGCTGTTTTTT. This chain uses TRBV27 with TRBJ2-2; D is undetermined. CDR1 and CDR2 (germline): MNHEY, SMNVEV (reference sequence). The CDR3 contains 12 residues. Between the trimmed V and J ends, which lost 5 bases and 4 bases, there was a span of 5 bases.

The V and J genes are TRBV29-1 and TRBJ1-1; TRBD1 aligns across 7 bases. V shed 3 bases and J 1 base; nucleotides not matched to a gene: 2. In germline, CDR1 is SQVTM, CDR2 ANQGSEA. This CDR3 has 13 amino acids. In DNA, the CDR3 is TGCAGCGTTGAGAGGACAGGGAACACTGAAGCTTTCTTT. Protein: CSVERTGNTEAFF.

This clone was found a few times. CDR3 residues: CASSQGTSTALYF. In DNA form, the CDR3 reads TGCGCCAGCAGCCAAGGGACTTCGACCGCTTTGTACTTC. The V gene is TRBV4-3, the J gene TRBJ2-7, with D possibly being TRBD2 (5 bases). Per the germline V gene, CDR1 is LGHNA and CDR2 is YSLEER. Trimming cost V 1 base and J 12 bases, with 16 bases left between them. This CDR3 has 13 residues.

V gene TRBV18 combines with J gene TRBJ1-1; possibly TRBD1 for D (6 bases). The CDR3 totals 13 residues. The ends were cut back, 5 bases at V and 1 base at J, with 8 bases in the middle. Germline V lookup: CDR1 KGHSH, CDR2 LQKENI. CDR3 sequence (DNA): TGTGCCAGCTCAAGGACAGAGAACACTGAAGCTTTCTTT. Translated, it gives CASSRTENTEAFF.

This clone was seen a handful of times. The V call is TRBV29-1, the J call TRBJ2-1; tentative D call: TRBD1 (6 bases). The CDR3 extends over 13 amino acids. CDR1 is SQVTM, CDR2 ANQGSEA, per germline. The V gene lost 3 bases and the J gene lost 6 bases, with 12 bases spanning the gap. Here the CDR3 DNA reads TGCAGCGTTGACGGGCAGGGGCTCAATGAGCAGTTCTTC. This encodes CSVDGQGLNEQFF.

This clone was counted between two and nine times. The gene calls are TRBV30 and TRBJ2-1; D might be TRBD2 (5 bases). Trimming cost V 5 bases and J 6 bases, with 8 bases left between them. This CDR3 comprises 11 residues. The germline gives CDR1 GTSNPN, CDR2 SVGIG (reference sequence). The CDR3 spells CAWLGSNEQFF. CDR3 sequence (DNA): TGTGCCTGGCTAGGGAGCAATGAGCAGTTCTTC.

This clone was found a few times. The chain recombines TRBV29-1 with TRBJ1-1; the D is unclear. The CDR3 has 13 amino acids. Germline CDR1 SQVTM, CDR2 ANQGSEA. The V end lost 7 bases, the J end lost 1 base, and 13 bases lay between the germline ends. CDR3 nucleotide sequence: TGCAGCGCTGGACCAGTGAGGAACACTGAAGCTTTCTTT. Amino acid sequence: CSAGPVRNTEAFF.

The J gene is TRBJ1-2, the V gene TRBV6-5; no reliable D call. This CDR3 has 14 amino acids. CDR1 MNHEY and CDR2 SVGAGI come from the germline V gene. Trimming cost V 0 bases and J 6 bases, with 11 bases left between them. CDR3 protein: CASSYSGLVDGYTF. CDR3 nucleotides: TGTGCCAGCAGTTACTCCGGCCTTGTGGATGGCTACACCTTC.

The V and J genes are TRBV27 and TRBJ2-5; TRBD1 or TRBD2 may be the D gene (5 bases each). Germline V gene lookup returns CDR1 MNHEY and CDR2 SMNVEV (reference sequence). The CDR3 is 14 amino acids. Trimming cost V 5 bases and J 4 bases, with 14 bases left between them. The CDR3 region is CASSGGVGGETQYF. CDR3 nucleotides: TGTGCCAGCAGTGGGGGAGTTGGTGGAGAGACCCAGTACTTC.

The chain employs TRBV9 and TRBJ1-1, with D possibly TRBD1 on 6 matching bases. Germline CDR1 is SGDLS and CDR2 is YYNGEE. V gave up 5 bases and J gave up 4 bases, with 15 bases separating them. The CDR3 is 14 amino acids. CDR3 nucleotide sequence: TGTGCCAGCAGTCTCAGGGGATCGGTCACTGAAGCTTTCTTT. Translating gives CASSLRGSVTEAFF.

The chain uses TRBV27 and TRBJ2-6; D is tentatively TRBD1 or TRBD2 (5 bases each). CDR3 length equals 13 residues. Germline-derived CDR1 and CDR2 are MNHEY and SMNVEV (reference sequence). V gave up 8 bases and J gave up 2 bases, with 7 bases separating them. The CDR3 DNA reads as TGTGCCAGCGGGGGAGCTGGGGCCAACGTCCTGACTTTC. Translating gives CASGGAGANVLTF.

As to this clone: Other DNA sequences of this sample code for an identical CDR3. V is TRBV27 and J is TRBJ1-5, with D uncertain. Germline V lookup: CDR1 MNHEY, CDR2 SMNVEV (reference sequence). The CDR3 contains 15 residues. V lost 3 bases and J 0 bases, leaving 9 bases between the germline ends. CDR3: CASSFTGDSNQPQHF. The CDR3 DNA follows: TGTGCCAGCAGTTTTACCGGGGATAGCAATCAGCCCCAGCATTTT.